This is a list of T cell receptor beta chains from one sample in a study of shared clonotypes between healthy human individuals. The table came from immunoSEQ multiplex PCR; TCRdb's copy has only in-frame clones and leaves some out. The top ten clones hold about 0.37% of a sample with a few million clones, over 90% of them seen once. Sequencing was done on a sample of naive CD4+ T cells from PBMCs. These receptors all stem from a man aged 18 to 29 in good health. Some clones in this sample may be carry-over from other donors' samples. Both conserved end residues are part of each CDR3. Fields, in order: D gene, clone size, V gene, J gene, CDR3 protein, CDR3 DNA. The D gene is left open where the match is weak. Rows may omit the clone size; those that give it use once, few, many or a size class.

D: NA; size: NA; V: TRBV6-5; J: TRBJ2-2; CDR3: CASSYLGHRNTGELFF; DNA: TGTGCCAGCAGTTACCTGGGACACCGGAACACCGGGGAGCTGTTTTTT
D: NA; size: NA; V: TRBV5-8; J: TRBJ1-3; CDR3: CASSLRGGAGNTIYF; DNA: TGTGCCAGCAGCTTGAGGGGGGGAGCTGGAAACACCATATATTTT
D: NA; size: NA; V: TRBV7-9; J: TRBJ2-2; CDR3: CASARPGSNTGELFF; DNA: TGTGCCAGCGCCCGACCAGGGTCGAACACCGGGGAGCTGTTTTTT
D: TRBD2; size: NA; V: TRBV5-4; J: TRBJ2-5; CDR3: CASSLAYGLAGGETQYF; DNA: TGTGCCAGCAGCTTGGCCTACGGACTAGCGGGAGGAGAGACCCAGTACTTC
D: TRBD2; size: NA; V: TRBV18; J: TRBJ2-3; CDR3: CASSRSSGRDTQYF; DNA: TGTGCCAGCTCACGATCTAGCGGGCGAGATACGCAGTATTTT
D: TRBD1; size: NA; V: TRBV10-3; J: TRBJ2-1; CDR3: CAITPTGQGANNEQFF; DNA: TGTGCCATCACCCCAACTGGACAGGGGGCGAACAATGAGCAGTTCTTC
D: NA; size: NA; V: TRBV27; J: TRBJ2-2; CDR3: CASSKAGTTRRTGELFF; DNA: TGTGCCAGCAGTAAGGCGGGTACAACACGTCGTACCGGGGAGCTGTTTTTT
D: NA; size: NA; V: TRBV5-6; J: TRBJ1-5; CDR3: CASSLGLMGQPQHF; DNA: TGTGCCAGCAGCTTGGGACTTATGGGTCAGCCCCAGCATTTT
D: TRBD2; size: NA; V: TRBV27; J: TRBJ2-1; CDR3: CAVYPGTSVNEQFF; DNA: TGTGCCGTGTACCCCGGGACTAGCGTCAATGAGCAGTTCTTC
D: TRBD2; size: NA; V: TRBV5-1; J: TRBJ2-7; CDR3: CASSRGLAGVGDEQYF; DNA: TGCGCCAGCAGCAGGGGACTAGCGGGAGTGGGGGACGAGCAGTACTTC
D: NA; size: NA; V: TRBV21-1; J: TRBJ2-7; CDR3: CASSNLQGGQTYEQYF; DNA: TGTGCCAGCAGCAATCTGCAGGGGGGACAGACCTACGAGCAGTACTTC
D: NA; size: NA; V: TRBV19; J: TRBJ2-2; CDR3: CASSRDRDTGELFF; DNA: TGTGCCAGTAGTAGGGACCGGGACACCGGGGAGCTGTTTTTT
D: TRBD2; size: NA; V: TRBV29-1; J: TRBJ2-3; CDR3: CSERPGLALTDTQYF; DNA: TGCAGCGAAAGACCGGGACTAGCTCTCACAGATACGCAGTATTTT
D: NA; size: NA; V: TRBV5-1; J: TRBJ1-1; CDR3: CASSLGTKTEAFF; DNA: TGCGCCAGCAGCTTGGGGACTAAGACTGAAGCTTTCTTT
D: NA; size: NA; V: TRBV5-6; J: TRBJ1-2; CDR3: CASSLGRIYGYTF; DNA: TGTGCCAGCAGCTTGGGCAGAATCTATGGCTACACCTTC
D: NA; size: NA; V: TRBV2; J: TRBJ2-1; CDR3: CASSTERGSYNEQFF; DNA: TGTGCCAGCAGTACGGAAAGGGGCTCCTACAATGAGCAGTTCTTC
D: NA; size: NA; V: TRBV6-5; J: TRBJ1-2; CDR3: CASSYQDGPYGYTF; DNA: TGTGCCAGCAGTTACCAAGACGGGCCCTATGGCTACACCTTC
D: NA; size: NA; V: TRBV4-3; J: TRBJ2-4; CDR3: CASSQLKRTSGAKNIQYF; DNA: TGCGCCAGCAGCCAATTGAAAAGGACCTCTGGAGCCAAAAACATTCAGTACTTC
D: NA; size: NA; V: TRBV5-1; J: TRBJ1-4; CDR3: CASSLARGTARNEKLFF; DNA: TGCGCCAGCAGCTTGGCCCGAGGAACAGCCCGAAATGAAAAACTGTTTTTT
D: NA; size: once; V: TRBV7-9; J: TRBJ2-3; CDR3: CASSLSGTTDTQYF; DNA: TGTGCCAGCAGCTTATCAGGGACTACAGATACGCAGTATTTT
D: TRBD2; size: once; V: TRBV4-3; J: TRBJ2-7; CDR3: CASSQVLLAGEQYF; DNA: TGCGCCAGCAGCCAAGTTTTACTAGCGGGGGAGCAGTACTTC
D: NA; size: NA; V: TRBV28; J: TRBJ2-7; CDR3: CASSLKAQGKYEQYF; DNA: TGTGCCAGCAGTTTAAAAGCCCAAGGGAAGTACGAGCAGTACTTC
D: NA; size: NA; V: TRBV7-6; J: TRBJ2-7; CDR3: CASSWGGAEAYEQYF; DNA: TGTGCCAGCAGCTGGGGGGGGGCGGAAGCCTACGAGCAGTACTTC
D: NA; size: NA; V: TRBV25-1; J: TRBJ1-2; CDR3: CASRGIDFGYTF; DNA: TGTGCCAGCAGAGGAATAGACTTTGGCTACACCTTC
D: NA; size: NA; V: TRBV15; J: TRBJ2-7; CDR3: CATSRDLPYEQYF; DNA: TGTGCCACCAGCAGAGATTTGCCCTACGAGCAGTACTTC
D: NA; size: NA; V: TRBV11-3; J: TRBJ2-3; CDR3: CASSGQGRAADTQYF; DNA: TGTGCCAGCAGCGGCCAGGGTAGGGCCGCGGATACGCAGTATTTT
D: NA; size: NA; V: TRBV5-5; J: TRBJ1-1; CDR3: CASSLRRDHLEAFF; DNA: TGTGCCAGCAGCTTGCGCAGGGACCACCTTGAAGCTTTCTTT
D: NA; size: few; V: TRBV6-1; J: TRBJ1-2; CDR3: CASSEAGSGINYGYTF; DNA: TGTGCCAGCAGTGAAGCGGGGTCAGGGATAAACTATGGCTACACCTTC
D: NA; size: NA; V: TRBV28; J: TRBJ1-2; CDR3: CASSFTSAMRGYTF; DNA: TGTGCCAGCAGTTTCACCTCGGCAATGCGGGGCTACACCTTC
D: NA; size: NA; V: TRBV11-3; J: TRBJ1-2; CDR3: CASTIRGRRKDSNYGYTF; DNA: TGTGCCAGCACCATCAGGGGCAGGCGAAAAGACTCTAACTATGGCTACACCTTC
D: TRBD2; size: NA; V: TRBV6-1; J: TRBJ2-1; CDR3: CASREDGRGYEQFF; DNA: TGTGCCAGCAGGGAGGACGGGAGGGGTTATGAGCAGTTCTTC
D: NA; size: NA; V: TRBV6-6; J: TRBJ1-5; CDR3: CASSRPKTESNQPQHF; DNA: TGTGCCAGCAGTCGGCCCAAGACAGAGAGCAATCAGCCCCAGCATTTT
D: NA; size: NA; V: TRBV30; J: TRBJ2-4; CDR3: CAWTGQFGISNIQYF; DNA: TGTGCCTGGACCGGACAGTTCGGGATCAGTAACATTCAGTACTTC
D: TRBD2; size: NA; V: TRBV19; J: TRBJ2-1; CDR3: CASSIAGGPVEQFF; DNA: TGTGCCAGTAGTATAGCGGGAGGGCCTGTTGAGCAGTTCTTC
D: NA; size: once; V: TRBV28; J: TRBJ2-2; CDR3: CASSLSEAGSTGELFF; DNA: TGTGCCAGCAGTTTATCGGAGGCAGGGAGTACCGGGGAGCTGTTTTTT
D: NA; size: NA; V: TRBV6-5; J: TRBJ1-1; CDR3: CASSRLTGGLTEAFF; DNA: TGTGCCAGCAGTCGACTGACAGGCGGATTGACTGAAGCTTTCTTT
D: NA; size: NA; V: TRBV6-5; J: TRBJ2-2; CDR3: CASSYTVRQDTGELFF; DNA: TGTGCCAGCAGTTACACCGTCCGACAGGACACCGGGGAGCTGTTTTTT
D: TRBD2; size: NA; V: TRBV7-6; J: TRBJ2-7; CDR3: CASSSAASGATYEQYF; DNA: TGTGCCAGCAGCTCCGCCGCGAGCGGGGCCACCTACGAGCAGTACTTC
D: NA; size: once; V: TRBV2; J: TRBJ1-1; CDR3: CASSEQGNTEAFF; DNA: TGTGCCAGCAGCGAACAGGGTAACACTGAAGCTTTCTTT
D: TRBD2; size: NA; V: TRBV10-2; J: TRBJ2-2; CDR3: CASTGTSGRTGELFF; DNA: TGCGCCAGCACCGGGACTAGCGGGAGAACCGGGGAGCTGTTTTTT
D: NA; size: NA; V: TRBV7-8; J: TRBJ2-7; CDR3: CASSLALGSEQYF; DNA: TGTGCCAGCAGCTTAGCTTTGGGGTCCGAGCAGTACTTC
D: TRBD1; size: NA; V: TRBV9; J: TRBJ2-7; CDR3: CASSVVTGGKGEQYF; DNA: TGTGCCAGCAGCGTAGTGACAGGGGGTAAGGGGGAGCAGTACTTC
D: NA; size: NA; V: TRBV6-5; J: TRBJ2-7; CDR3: CASSLYTGGSYEQYF; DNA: TGTGCCAGCAGTTTGTATACTGGAGGCTCCTACGAGCAGTACTTC
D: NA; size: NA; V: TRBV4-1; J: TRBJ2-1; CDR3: CASSQGPGRGQYNEQFF; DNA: TGCGCCAGCAGCCAAGGGCCCGGGAGGGGACAGTACAATGAGCAGTTCTTC
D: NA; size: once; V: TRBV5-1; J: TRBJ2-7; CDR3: CASSIQGQSYEQYF; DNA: TGCGCCAGCAGCATTCAGGGGCAGTCCTACGAGCAGTACTTC
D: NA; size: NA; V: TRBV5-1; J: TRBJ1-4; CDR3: CASSADTVDEKLFF; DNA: TGCGCCAGCAGCGCGGACACGGTCGATGAAAAACTGTTTTTT
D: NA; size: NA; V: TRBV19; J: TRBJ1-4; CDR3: CASSGGLGTGAGTNEKLFF; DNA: TGTGCCAGTAGTGGCGGACTCGGGACGGGGGCTGGAACTAATGAAAAACTGTTTTTT
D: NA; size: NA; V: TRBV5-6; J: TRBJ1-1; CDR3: CASSLSRRRLTMNTEAFF; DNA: TGTGCCAGCAGCTTGAGTCGGCGCAGACTGACGATGAACACTGAAGCTTTCTTT
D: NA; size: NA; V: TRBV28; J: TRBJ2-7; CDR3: CASRLRYEQYF; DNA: TGTGCCAGCAGGCTCCGCTACGAGCAGTACTTC